Sequencing of this T cell receptor (beta chain) was carried out in a study of blood T cell repertoires in COVID-19. At the level of the study: Both acute and convalescent COVID-19 samples were obtained from the United States, Italy and Spain. In each case, the material was cDNA or gDNA derived from T cells, B-cell-depleted T cells, or PBMCs.

The V gene lost 3 bases and the J gene lost 5 bases, with 14 bases spanning the gap. Germline V gives CDR1 DFQATT, CDR2 SNEGSKA (reference sequence). The CDR3 is made up of 14 amino acids. Some clones are missing from TCRdb's copy, which holds only in-frame ones; the method was immunoSEQ multiplex PCR. This sample has under 300,000 clones, with approximately 90% found just once. Everyone who took part was about 18 to 89 years old, and they came from about 25 US areas. Participant-reported clinical history was the basis for cohort assignment. The material sequenced was PBMCs or T cells enriched from blood (not recorded which). The rearrangement joins TRBV20-1 to TRBJ1-5; D not resolved. The sequence derives from a woman aged 25 to 39 with acute COVID-19. CDR3: CSASRRVTDQPQHF. The CDR3 DNA reads as TGCAGTGCTAGTAGGAGGGTGACGGATCAGCCCCAGCATTTT.